This note documents a single T cell receptor beta chain sequence. Its antigen is currently unknown. The V end lost 5 bases, the J end lost 0 bases, and 13 bases lay between the germline ends. This CDR3 spans 16 amino acids. Germline lookup yields CDR1 MDHEN and CDR2 SYDVKM. The data stem from a study of immune evolution from preneoplasia to lung adenocarcinoma. Study observations and caveats: From normal lung to invasive adenocarcinoma, top clone frequencies appeared to decrease.

The repertoire was sequenced with immunoSEQ multiplex PCR; TCRdb's copy has only in-frame clones and lacks some. Of about 5,500 clones in the sample, 83% were seen once. The gene calls are TRBV28 and TRBJ2-2, with D perhaps TRBD1 or TRBD2 (5 bases each). This receptor was identified in a person between 65 and 79 years old with lung adenocarcinoma. The source material was FFPE adjacent normal lung tissue. Here the CDR3 reads CASSLPGTTNTGELFF. DNA of the CDR3: TGTGCCAGCAGTCTACCCGGGACGACGAACACCGGGGAGCTGTTTTTT. Together with reference TRBV28 and TRBJ2-2, the CDR3 gives the full variable domain: DVKVTQSSRYLVKRTGEKVFLECVQDMDHENMFWYRQDPGLGLRLIYFSYDVKMKEKGDIPEGYSVSREKKERFSLILESASTNQTSMYLCASSLPGTTNTGELFFGEGSRLTVL.